The next 26 T cell receptor beta chains were all read from a single sample in a study of blood T cells in healthy people across ages. The authors ran a second PCR of 7 to 11 cycles using a sample-barcoded 5' primer and a J-beta primer mix. From the 5' RACE reads, TCRdb called clonotypes with MiXCR, one entry per CDR3 protein. The table records about 1 million distinct CDR3 sequences, more than 40% of them present only once. Sample: blood. Source of these receptors: a woman in her sixties in good health.

The chain has TRBV7-2 and TRBJ2-7; a weak D match, TRBD2 (6 bases). The V gene lost 5 bases and the J gene lost 3 bases, with 14 bases spanning the gap. The CDR3 covers 14 residues. Germline V CDR1 and CDR2: SGHTA, FQGNSA. The CDR3 nucleotides read TGTGCCAGCAGCAATAGCGGCAACAACTACGAGCAGTACTTC. This encodes CASSNSGNNYEQYF.

This clonotype has only one observation. The rearrangement joins TRBV27 to TRBJ2-7; 8 positions match TRBD1. J lost 9 bases, V lost 5 bases, and 12 bases had no gene match. The CDR3 has 14 residues. The germline gives CDR1 MNHEY, CDR2 SMNVEV (reference sequence). CDR3 bases: TGTGCCAGCAGTCCGCCCACGGACAGGGAAGGGCAGTACTTC. This translates into CASSPPTDREGQYF.

This clonotype was detected only a few times. V is TRBV2 and J is TRBJ2-7; maybe TRBD2 (5 bases). Germline values: CDR1 SNHLY, CDR2 FYNNEI. V lost 4 bases to trimming and J lost 2 bases, with 9 bases between them. The CDR3 sequence is 13 residues long. The CDR3 DNA sequence: TGTGCCAGCAGTGTTCGGGGTGCCTACGAGCAGTACTTC. The encoded protein is CASSVRGAYEQYF.

This chain connects TRBV2 to TRBJ2-4; TRBD2 aligns across 7 bases. The length of the CDR3 is 14 residues. The ends lost 4 bases at V and 2 bases at J; junction bases unmatched: 2. Germline CDR1 reads SNHLY; CDR2 reads FYNNEI. CDR3 amino acids: CASSGEGPKNIQYF. In nucleotides, the CDR3 is TGTGCCAGCAGTGGGGAGGGACCCAAAAACATTCAGTACTTC.

Remarks on this clonotype: One end of the junction does not line up with germline, which may come from a read error. The V gene is TRBV7-9, the J gene TRBJ2-6; tentative D call: TRBD1 (5 bases). This CDR3 spans 16 amino acids. The germline CDR1 and CDR2 sequences are SEHNR and FQNEAQ (reference sequence). CDR3 in amino acids: CVSSQDMRSGANVLTF. CDR3 nucleotides: TGTGTCAGCAGCCAGGACATGCGGTCTGGGGCCAACGTCCTGACTTTC.

The chain couples TRBV20-1 to TRBJ2-5; 12 bases are shared with TRBD2. Germline-derived CDR1 and CDR2 are DFQATT and SNEGSKA (reference sequence). V shed 6 bases and J 2 bases; nucleotides not matched to a gene: 10. The CDR3 extends over 16 amino acids. The CDR3 protein is CSAIGLAGGNQETQYF. The CDR3 nucleotides read TGCAGTGCAATAGGGCTAGCGGGAGGGAATCAAGAGACCCAGTACTTC.

In this sample, this clonotype turned up a few times. The genes are TRBV18 and TRBJ1-4; a possible D gene is TRBD1 (5 bases). Per the germline V gene, CDR1 is KGHSH and CDR2 is LQKENI. V was pared by 2 bases and J by 5 bases, with 9 bases between. The CDR3 covers 14 residues. The CDR3 DNA reads TGTGCCAGCTCACCAGGAGGGGCCAATGAAAAACTGTTTTTT. As protein: CASSPGGANEKLFF.

This chain connects TRBV12-3 or TRBV12-4 to TRBJ2-3, with 9 bases fitting TRBD2. CDR3 length: 16 residues. V was clipped by 6 bases and J by 4 bases; unmatched bases: 11. CDR3 region: CASRTLRSGSPDTQYF. CDR3 DNA sequence: TGTGCCAGCAGAACGCTACGTAGCGGGAGCCCAGATACGCAGTATTTT.

The chain combines TRBV7-2 with TRBJ2-2; TRBD2 aligns across 9 bases. Germline V gene data show CDR1 as SGHTA and CDR2 as FQGNSA. The junction had 3 bases not matched to a gene; V was cut back by 1 base and J by 6 bases. This CDR3 region has 15 residues. The CDR3 DNA reads as TGTGCCAGCAGCTTAGTAGCGGGAGTCTCCGGGGAGCTGTTTTTT. Its translation is CASSLVAGVSGELFF.

This clonotype turned up a few times. The rearrangement links TRBV20-1 to TRBJ2-7; D may be TRBD1 (6 bases). The CDR3 is 16 amino acids. The V and J ends lost 2 bases and 3 bases respectively, with 20 bases between them. Germline V lookup: CDR1 DFQATT, CDR2 SNEGSKA (reference sequence). The DNA for the CDR3 is TGCAGTGCTAGACCCCCGCCGGGACACGGCTACTACGAGCAGTACTTC. It encodes CSARPPPGHGYYEQYF.

This rearrangement joins TRBV9 to TRBJ2-1; unclear D gene. The CDR3 is made up of 17 amino acids. Looked up from germline, CDR1 is SGDLS and CDR2 is YYNGEE. Trimming cost V 4 bases and J 0 bases, with 17 bases left between them. The CDR3 DNA reads as TGTGCCAGCAGCCATCACCTGGAACCGAGCTCCTACAATGAGCAGTTCTTC. Amino acid sequence: CASSHHLEPSSYNEQFF.

This clonotype came up once. This chain connects TRBV5-1 to TRBJ1-1; D may be TRBD1 (5 bases). This CDR3 region has 13 residues. Germline CDR1 reads SGHRS; CDR2 reads YFSETQ. Deletions cut 4 bases from V and 4 bases from J, with 11 bases between. CDR3 DNA sequence: TGCGCCAGCAGCAAATACAGGAGCACTGAAGCTTTCTTT. Translated: CASSKYRSTEAFF.

The chain recombines TRBV7-2 with TRBJ1-2; 8 positions match TRBD1. From germline, CDR1 is SGHTA and CDR2 FQGNSA. The CDR3 covers 14 residues. V lost 2 bases, J lost 4 bases, and 3 bases stayed unmatched. The CDR3 reads CASSLRDRSYGYTF. CDR3 nucleotides: TGTGCCAGCAGCTTAAGGGACAGGTCCTATGGCTACACCTTC.

This clonotype has a handful of counts. The rearrangement uses TRBV6-6 and TRBJ1-5, with 9 bases that match TRBD1. CDR1 is MNHNY and CDR2 is SVGAGI in the germline V gene (reference sequence). Trimming at V came to 5 bases and at J to 7 bases, leaving 6 bases not matched to a gene. This CDR3 spans 14 amino acids. CDR3 sequence reads: CASSPTGGQQPQHF. The DNA of the CDR3 is TGTGCCAGCAGTCCTACAGGGGGCCAACAGCCCCAGCATTTT.

The gene calls are TRBV9 and TRBJ2-4; D possibly corresponds to TRBD2 (5 bases). The J call is uncertain, as TRBJ2-5 better fits the DNA end. CDR3 length: 13 residues. Germline V gene data show CDR1 as SGDLS and CDR2 as YYNGEE. CDR3: CASTSGPEGTQYF. DNA for the CDR3: TGTGCCAGCACCTCAGGACCCGAGGGGACCCAGTACTTC.

This clonotype was counted only a few times. The V and J genes are TRBV6-5 and TRBJ2-7, with TRBD2 matching over 12 bases. From germline, CDR1 is MNHEY and CDR2 SVGAGI. V was clipped by 6 bases and J by 4 bases; unmatched bases: 7. The CDR3 contains 15 residues. The CDR3 spells CASSPGTSGWYEQYF. The CDR3 bases are TGTGCCAGCAGCCCCGGGACTAGCGGGTGGTACGAGCAGTACTTC.

This clonotype showed up just once. The CDR3 reads CASSNGRRQGSSETQYF. The CDR3 DNA reads TGTGCCAGCAGCAACGGACGACGACAGGGGAGTAGTGAGACCCAGTACTTC. The rearrangement joins TRBV21-1 to TRBJ2-5; the table's TRBD1 call for D was not verified on the DNA. TRBV21-1 is noted as a pseudogene. This CDR3 contains 17 residues.

This clonotype was counted at least ten times. This rearrangement joins TRBV29-1 to TRBJ2-5, with TRBD2 identical over 8 bases. Trimming took 0 bases from V and 4 from J; bases not matched to a gene: 13. There are 17 residues in the CDR3. Germline CDR1 reads SQVTM; CDR2 reads ANQGSEA. For the CDR3, the DNA is TGCAGCGTTGAAGAAGTTTTGGGCGGGAGGTCTACAGAGACCCAGTACTTC. It translates to CSVEEVLGGRSTETQYF.

The chain carries TRBV5-1 and TRBJ2-1, with 10 bases matching TRBD1. Trimming cost V 0 bases and J 7 bases; bases outside gene matches: 7. Germline assignment: CDR1 SGHRS and CDR2 YFSETQ. This CDR3 comprises 16 residues. This CDR3 is CASSLAMGQGRNEQFF. CDR3 in DNA: TGCGCCAGCAGCTTGGCCATGGGACAGGGGAGGAATGAGCAGTTCTTC.

This chain uses TRBV7-6 with TRBJ2-1, with D possibly TRBD2 on 5 matching bases. V was trimmed by 1 base and J by 2 bases, leaving 12 bases between them. Germline CDR1 SGHVS, CDR2 FNYEAQ. This CDR3 comprises 16 residues. The CDR3 is CASSLVLSGPYNEQFF. As DNA, the CDR3 is TGTGCCAGCAGCTTAGTTTTAAGCGGACCCTACAATGAGCAGTTCTTC.

As regards this clonotype: One end of the junction is discordant with germline, which a read error may explain. This chain connects TRBV20-1 to TRBJ2-1; tentative D call: TRBD2 (5 bases). The CDR3 consists of 15 residues. The V gene's germline CDR1 is DFQATT and CDR2 SNEGSKA (reference sequence). In nucleotides, the CDR3 is TGCAGTGCTAGAGACGACTACCAGTCCTACAATGGGCAGTTCTTC. Encoded protein: CSARDDYQSYNGQFF.

The chain combines TRBV25-1 with TRBJ2-7, with a tentative D call TRBD2 (6 bases). CDR1 and CDR2 from the germline V gene are MGHDK and SYGVNS. The CDR3 is 14 residues long. The V end lost 4 bases, the J end lost 3 bases, and 13 bases lay between the germline ends. The CDR3 is CASSGEGLSYEQYF. In DNA form, the CDR3 reads TGTGCCAGCAGTGGAGAGGGACTGAGCTACGAGCAGTACTTC.

The chain joins TRBV14 to TRBJ2-4; D not resolved. Gene TRBJ2-5 matches the end of the DNA better, so the J call may be wrong. The CDR3 loop spans 16 amino acids. Per germline, CDR1 SGHDN and CDR2 FVKESK. CDR3 bases: TGTGCCAGCAGCCAAGATTTTCCGGGCCTCCAAGAGACCCAGTACTTC. This translates into CASSQDFPGLQETQYF.

This clonotype has only a few counts. This rearrangement joins TRBV6-2 or TRBV6-3 to TRBJ2-7, with unresolved D. Trimming cost V 8 bases and J 3 bases, with 14 bases left between them. The germline gives CDR1 MNHEY, CDR2 SVGEGT. CDR3 size: 13 residues. The CDR3 is CASAEAYLYEQYF. The CDR3 bases are TGTGCCAGCGCCGAGGCATACCTCTACGAGCAGTACTTC.

This clonotype was recorded a few times. The gene calls are TRBV20-1 and TRBJ2-5; TRBD2 is a possible D gene (6 bases). CDR1 DFQATT and CDR2 SNEGSKA come from the germline V gene (reference sequence). V was trimmed by 3 bases and J by 5 bases, leaving 10 bases between them. This CDR3 is built from 12 residues. The CDR3: CSARTRHETQYF. CDR3 sequence (DNA): TGCAGTGCTAGGACTAGGCATGAGACCCAGTACTTC.

Only a few counts were recorded for this clonotype. This chain uses TRBV5-1 with TRBJ2-1, with 7 bases fitting TRBD1. The V and J ends lost 5 bases and 9 bases, in that order; junction bases with no gene match: 14. Germline CDR1 reads SGHRS; CDR2 reads YFSETQ. This CDR3 comprises 15 residues. DNA of the CDR3: TGCGCCAGCAGTTCCGGGACAGTAAACGCGGGTGAGCAGTTCTTC. Its translation: CASSSGTVNAGEQFF. Full variable domain (rest looked up from reference TRBV5-1 and TRBJ2-1): KAGVTQTPRYLIKTRGQQVTLSCSPISGHRSVSWYQQTPGQGLQFLFEYFSETQRNKGNFPGRFSGRQFSNSRSEMNVSTLELGDSALYLCASSSGTVNAGEQFFGPGTRLTVL.